In this sample, the clone carrying this T cell receptor beta chain turned up a few times. Its target is unknown. The study reverse transcribed the entire isolated RNA, so it sequenced expressed TCRB transcripts. This table comes from immunoSEQ multiplex PCR, and its TCRdb copy is limited to in-frame clones, with some not included. The table lists 360,000 or so clones, roughly a fifth of them singletons, with about 0.044% in the top ten. Sorting of CD4+ naive, central memory, regulatory and stem cell-like memory cells was performed via CD45RO/CCR7/CD25/CD127/CD95/CD27. This CDR3 region has 13 residues. The ends were cut back, 2 bases at V and 4 bases at J, with 7 bases in the middle. Germline V gene data show CDR1 as SGHRS and CDR2 as YFSETQ. This entry comes from a study of beta chain features in type 1 diabetes. Study conclusions and caveats: Insertions were fewer and deletions more numerous at VDJ junctions in type 1 diabetes patients.

The clonotype comes from a woman aged 18-29 years in good health. The chain has TRBV5-1 and TRBJ2-1; tentatively, D is TRBD2 (6 bases). What was sequenced was naive CD4+ T cells from blood. The CDR3, as DNA: TGCGCCAGCAGCTTCGGACTATACAATGAGCAGTTCTTC. This encodes CASSFGLYNEQFF.